This T cell receptor (beta chain) is from a study of cytomegalovirus exposure and HLA in healthy donors. Regarding the study as a whole: In vitro work confirmed that a few CMV-associated chains recognize CMV antigens. The tendency of first-cohort TCR clusters to co-occur in the 120 or so validation repertoires emerged from a later analysis. Rare sequences made up most TCRs, while some public TCRs were found in many donors.

The CDR3 loop spans 17 amino acids. Trimming removed 10 bases from V and 5 bases from J; junction bases left unmatched: 19. Germline CDR1 MDHEN, CDR2 SYDVKM. In the case of this clone: The antigen remains undetermined.

This table comes from immunoSEQ multiplex PCR, and its TCRdb copy is limited to in-frame clones, with some not included. The table has 100,000 to 150,000 clones, roughly nine tenths seen once. The clonotype was recovered from a woman aged 18-30 years in good health and CMV-seronegative. V gene TRBV28 combines with J gene TRBJ1-2, with 10 bases aligning to TRBD1. Sequencing was carried out using PBMCs. DNA for the CDR3: TGTGCCACCCGGGACAGGGGTTTTTCCCCATCGGTTTATGGCTACACCTTC. Translating gives CATRDRGFSPSVYGYTF.